Below are 22 T cell receptor beta chains sequenced from a single sample in a study of cytomegalovirus exposure and HLA in healthy donors (dated by TCRdb to about 2017). The library was produced with the immunoSEQ multiplex PCR assay. For the multiplex PCR, a mixture combining 60 forward primers for TCR Vbeta segments and 13 reverse primers for TCR Jbeta segments was used. The clones in this table, taken by TCRdb from immuneACCESS, are in-frame only. Not every clone is retained; where verified, under half of the shortfall comes from an unresolved V gene, and the cause of the rest is unknown. This sample has more than 70,000 clones in its table, and about 70% of those were observed once. The ten top clones hold 7.5% to 8% of the sample. Material: PBMCs. These receptors all stem from a man in his forties or fifties in good health and CMV-seropositive.

The genes are TRBV4-2 and TRBJ1-1; weak D call: TRBD1 (5 bases). CDR1 and CDR2 from the germline V gene are LGHNA and YNFKEQ. V lost 0 bases and J 3 bases, leaving 11 bases between the germline ends. The CDR3 runs 15 residues. CDR3 loop: CASSQEGGLDTEAFF. For the CDR3, the DNA is TGTGCCAGCAGCCAAGAGGGGGGTTTGGACACTGAAGCTTTCTTT.

The gene calls are TRBV6-5 and TRBJ2-3, with 8 bases fitting TRBD2. This CDR3 spans 14 amino acids. With V trimmed by 8 bases and J by 5 bases, 9 bases remained unmatched. The germline V gene encodes CDR1 MNHEY and CDR2 SVGAGI. CDR3 protein: CASGTSGTLDTQYF. The CDR3 DNA reads TGTGCCAGCGGGACTAGTGGGACCCTAGATACGCAGTATTTT.

The chain combines TRBV11-3 with TRBJ2-1; 7 nucleotides match TRBD2. With V trimmed by 5 bases and J by 0 bases, 10 bases remained unmatched. From germline, CDR1 is SGHNT and CDR2 YENEEA. The CDR3 has 17 residues. The CDR3 reads CASSPGGRPSSYNEQFF. CDR3 sequence (DNA): TGTGCCAGCAGCCCGGGGGGTCGGCCCAGCTCCTACAATGAGCAGTTCTTC.

The table lists this clone with a count of one. The rearrangement uses TRBV4-3 and TRBJ1-5, with TRBD1 as a possible D gene (5 bases). Germline values: CDR1 LGHNA, CDR2 YSLEER. The CDR3 is 14 amino acids. The V gene lost 1 base and the J gene lost 4 bases, with 8 bases spanning the gap. CDR3 sequence: CASSQAPGNQPQHF. The CDR3 region has the DNA TGCGCCAGCAGCCAAGCCCCAGGGAATCAGCCCCAGCATTTT.

This CDR3 is CASRGTGYEQYF. Written as DNA, the CDR3 is TGTGCCAGCAGAGGGACAGGCTACGAGCAGTACTTC. This rearrangement joins TRBV6-5 to TRBJ2-7; 8 positions agree with TRBD1. Germline lookup yields CDR1 MNHEY and CDR2 SVGAGI. The CDR3 has 12 residues. V shed 6 bases, J shed 3 bases, and the junction held 1 base outside the gene matches.

The chain has TRBV29-1 and TRBJ1-1; maybe TRBD1 (5 bases). CDR1 is SQVTM and CDR2 is ANQGSEA in the germline V gene. The CDR3 consists of 12 residues. V lost 5 bases, J lost 5 bases, and 12 bases lay in between. CDR3 DNA sequence: TGCAGCGTTACAGAGGGGAGGACTGAAGCTTTCTTT. Amino acids: CSVTEGRTEAFF.

The table lists this clone with a few counts. The CDR3 bases are TGTGCCAGCTCACCACCGCTTGCAGGTTTCGACGAGCAGTACTTC. Translation gives CASSPPLAGFDEQYF. The chain carries TRBV18 and TRBJ2-7; D is unresolved. Between the trimmed V and J ends, which lost 0 bases and 5 bases, there was a span of 14 bases. Per the germline V gene, CDR1 is KGHSH and CDR2 is LQKENI. There are 15 residues in the CDR3.

The CDR3 DNA reads TGCAGCGTTCAGGATACCGGGGCGGGGGGCTACACCTTC. This gives the protein CSVQDTGAGGYTF. The V gene is TRBV29-1, the J gene TRBJ1-2; perhaps TRBD1 as D (5 bases). The CDR3 sequence is 13 residues long. V was shortened by 5 bases and J by 8 bases, with 18 bases between the two germline ends. Germline lookup yields CDR1 SQVTM and CDR2 ANQGSEA.

DNA for the CDR3: TGCGCCAGCAGCAGCAGGGGTGTAGAAGCTTTCTTT. It codes for CASSSRGVEAFF. The chain combines TRBV5-1 with TRBJ1-1; possibly TRBD1 for D (6 bases). Germline loops: CDR1 SGHRS, CDR2 YFSETQ. This CDR3 has 12 amino acids. Trimming took off 4 bases at V and 8 bases at J, with 12 bases between the two ends.

The V call is TRBV6-1, the J call TRBJ1-5; D may be TRBD1 (5 bases). V was clipped by 6 bases and J by 0 bases, with 12 bases between them. The germline V gene has CDR1 MNHNS and CDR2 SASEGT. This CDR3 is 15 amino acids long. CDR3 protein: CASRGGGYSNQPQHF. CDR3 bases: TGTGCCAGCAGGGGCGGGGGGTATAGCAATCAGCCCCAGCATTTT.

This clone was seen once. The rearrangement uses TRBV28 and TRBJ1-2, with D unclear. Trimming removed 2 bases at V and 8 bases at J, with 12 bases between. Germline assignment: CDR1 MDHEN and CDR2 SYDVKM. CDR3 length: 13 residues. DNA of the CDR3: TGTGCCAGCAGTTTAAGCTACGGGGAGGGCTACACCTTC. Encoded protein: CASSLSYGEGYTF.

This chain uses TRBV21-1 with TRBJ1-2. TRBV21-1 is assigned pseudogene status. This CDR3 contains 17 residues. The CDR3 DNA reads TGTGCCAGCAGCAAAGTTAGCGCCAGAGTTTGTAACTATGGCTACACCTTC. As protein: CASSKVSARVCNYGYTF.

In its sample, this clone was seen once. This chain connects TRBV27 to TRBJ1-6, with D perhaps TRBD1 (5 bases). The germline V gene encodes CDR1 MNHEY and CDR2 SMNVEV (reference sequence). The CDR3 runs 14 residues. With 11 bases removed from V and 4 bases from J, the gap between germline ends came to 15 bases. This CDR3 is CAVLRDFYNSPLHF. The CDR3 region has the DNA TGTGCCGTCTTAAGGGACTTTTATAATTCACCCCTCCACTTT.

The J gene is TRBJ1-2, the V gene TRBV7-3, with TRBD1 matching over 10 bases. This CDR3 is built from 14 residues. The V gene's germline CDR1 is SGHTA and CDR2 FQGTGA. The J segment lost 7 bases and the V segment lost 5 bases, leaving 7 bases of the junction unmatched. DNA for the CDR3: TGTGCCAGCAGCCTAGCCGGGACAGGGGCTGGCTACACCTTC. Its translation: CASSLAGTGAGYTF. The entire variable domain, with the rest obtained from reference TRBV7-3 and TRBJ1-2, is as follows: GAGVSQTPSNKVTEKGKYVELRCDPISGHTALYWYRQSLGQGPEFLIYFQGTGAADDSGLPNDRFFAVRPEGSVSTLKIQRTERGDSAVYLCASSLAGTGAGYTFGSGTRLTVV.

This clone was seen only once. This chain links TRBV7-8 with TRBJ2-2; 14 bases align to TRBD2. J gave up 6 bases and V 5 bases, and 5 bases lay outside the gene matches. This CDR3 contains 16 residues. CDR1 and CDR2 (germline): SGHVS, FQNEAQ. CDR3 bases: TGTGCCAGCAGCGTTCGACTAGCGGGAGGGCCCGGGGAGCTGTTTTTT. Protein sequence: CASSVRLAGGPGELFF. Full variable domain (remainder filled in from reference TRBV7-8 and TRBJ2-2): GAGVSQSPRYKVAKRGQDVALRCDPISGHVSLFWYQQALGQGPEFLTYFQNEAQLDKSGLPSDRFFAERPEGSVSTLKIQRTQQEDSAVYLCASSVRLAGGPGELFFGEGSRLTVL.

The V gene is TRBV5-1, the J gene TRBJ1-2; 9 bases map to TRBD1. Trimming took 2 bases from V and 7 from J; bases not matched to a gene: 3. CDR3 length: 13 residues. Germline V gene data show CDR1 as SGHRS and CDR2 as YFSETQ. The CDR3 coding sequence is TGCGCCAGCAGCTTCACAGGGGGCGGTGGCTACACCTTC. Its translation is CASSFTGGGGYTF.

Concerning this clone: The junction differs from germline at one of its ends, possibly a read error. This chain links TRBV7-7 with TRBJ2-1, with 11 bases aligning to TRBD1. Germline V lookup: CDR1 SSHAT, CDR2 FNYEAQ (reference sequence). This CDR3 region has 15 residues. In DNA form, the CDR3 reads TGTGCTAGCAGCTTGGACAGGGGGCCCTACAATGAGCAGTTCTTC. Its protein product is CASSLDRGPYNEQFF.

In DNA, the CDR3 is TGTGCCAGCAGCTTGTACAGTACCTCGAGCTCCTACGAGCAGTACTTC. Protein sequence: CASSLYSTSSSYEQYF. The J gene is TRBJ2-7, the V gene TRBV7-2; D is ambiguous. Trimming pared 3 bases from V and 0 bases from J, leaving 15 bases between. Germline V gene sequence: CDR1 SGHTA, CDR2 FQGNSA. The CDR3 contains 16 residues.

This clone was seen once. V is TRBV10-2 and J is TRBJ1-1; no definite D call. Trimming removed 6 bases from V and 1 base from J, with 15 bases in between. The CDR3 covers 15 residues. Germline-derived CDR1 and CDR2 are WSHSY and SAAADI. This CDR3 reads CASRVGGRTNTEAFF. CDR3 DNA: TGCGCCAGCAGGGTCGGCGGCCGTACGAACACTGAAGCTTTCTTT.

The sample holds one count of this clone. J is TRBJ1-1 and V is TRBV29-1, with TRBD1 identical over 9 bases. Germline CDR1 reads SQVTM; CDR2 reads ANQGSEA. J lost 4 bases, V lost 4 bases, and 10 bases had no gene match. CDR3 length equals 15 residues. The CDR3 DNA reads TGCAGCGTTGTTGGGACAGGGACATGGGGCACTGAAGCTTTCTTT. Its translation: CSVVGTGTWGTEAFF. Variable domain in full (rest from reference TRBV29-1 and TRBJ1-1): SAVISQKPSRDICQRGTSLTIQCQVDSQVTMMFWYRQQPGQSLTLIATANQGSEATYESGFVIDKFPISRPNLTFSTLTVSNMSPEDSSIYLCSVVGTGTWGTEAFFGQGTRLTVV.

The chain is built from TRBV29-1 and TRBJ2-1, with D unresolved. V lost 0 bases to trimming and J lost 5 bases, with 8 bases between them. This CDR3 spans 13 amino acids. Germline loops: CDR1 SQVTM, CDR2 ANQGSEA. The CDR3: CSVEERLNNEQFF. The CDR3 DNA sequence: TGCAGCGTTGAAGAGCGTCTAAACAATGAGCAGTTCTTC.

The CDR3 DNA reads as TGCGCCAGCAGCTCAATTCCGGGTGCCCAGCCCCAGCATTTT. As protein: CASSSIPGAQPQHF. The rearrangement uses TRBV5-1 and TRBJ1-5; D gene uncertain. In germline, CDR1 is SGHRS, CDR2 YFSETQ. The V end lost 3 bases, the J end lost 7 bases, and 14 bases lay between the germline ends. The CDR3 extends over 14 amino acids. Looking up the rest from reference TRBV5-1 and TRBJ1-5 gives the full variable domain: KAGVTQTPRYLIKTRGQQVTLSCSPISGHRSVSWYQQTPGQGLQFLFEYFSETQRNKGNFPGRFSGRQFSNSRSEMNVSTLELGDSALYLCASSSIPGAQPQHFGDGTRLSIL.